Listed here is a single TCR beta chain. How the authors handled the data: Amplification of reference gene primers was used by the study to estimate nucleated cell counts. Using immunoSEQ multiplex PCR, the repertoire was profiled, and TCRdb retains in-frame clones only, with some absent. The DNA gave D and trimming, while V, J and clone size come from that table. The sample yields 400,000 or so clones, 80% to 90% seen once. This sample is drawn from a study of blood T cell repertoires in COVID-19. On the study more broadly: The analysed material was cDNA or gDNA that came from T cells, B-cell-depleted T cells, or PBMCs.

The Seattle site enrolled patients during active infection and followed them longitudinally. Sequences were obtained from peripheral blood. This receptor was taken from a man between 18 and 35 years old with COVID-19, enrolled during active disease.

The CDR3 nucleotides read TGCGCCAGCAGCCCAACTAGCGGGATCTCCTACGAGCAGTACTTC. It yields the protein CASSPTSGISYEQYF. The chain uses TRBV5-1 and TRBJ2-7, with 10 bases matching TRBD2. CDR3 length equals 15 residues. The trim removed 4 bases at V and 0 bases at J, leaving 4 bases unmatched. Per germline, CDR1 SGHRS and CDR2 YFSETQ.